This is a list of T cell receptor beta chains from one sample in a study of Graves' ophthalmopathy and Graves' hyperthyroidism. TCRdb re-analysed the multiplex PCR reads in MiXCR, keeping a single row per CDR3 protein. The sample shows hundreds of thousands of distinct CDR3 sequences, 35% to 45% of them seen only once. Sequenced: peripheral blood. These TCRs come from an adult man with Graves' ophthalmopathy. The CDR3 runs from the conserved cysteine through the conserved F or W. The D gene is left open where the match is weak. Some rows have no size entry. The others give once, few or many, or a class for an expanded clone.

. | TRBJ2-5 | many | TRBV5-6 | CASSPTVREPETQYF | TGTGCCAGCAGCCCAACGGTCCGGGAGCCGGAGACCCAGTACTTC
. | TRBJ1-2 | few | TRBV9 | CASSQSGGGGTRYGYTF | TGTGCCAGCAGCCAATCTGGGGGAGGAGGGACTAGGTATGGCTACACCTTC
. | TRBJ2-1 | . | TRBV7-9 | CASSLVGDNEQFF | TGTGCCAGCAGCTTAGTGGGAGATAATGAGCAGTTCTTC
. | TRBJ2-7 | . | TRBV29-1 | CSSYGGSYEQYF | TGCAGCTCATACGGGGGCTCCTACGAGCAGTACTTC
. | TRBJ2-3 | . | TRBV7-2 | CASSPRPPSVGADTQYF | TGTGCCAGCAGCCCGCGGCCCCCCAGTGTGGGGGCAGATACGCAGTATTTT
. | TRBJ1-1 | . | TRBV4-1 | CASSQGWGRQNTEAFF | TGCGCCAGCAGCCAAGGCTGGGGCCGGCAGAACACTGAAGCTTTCTTT
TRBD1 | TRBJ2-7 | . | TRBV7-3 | CASSKTGTGSEQYF | TGCGCCAGCAGCAAGACCGGGACAGGGTCCGAGCAGTACTTC
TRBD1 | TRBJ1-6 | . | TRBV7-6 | CASSSWTGANSPLHF | TGTGCCAGCAGCTCTTGGACAGGGGCGAATTCACCCCTCCACTTT
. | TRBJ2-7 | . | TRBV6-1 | CASSDRQVYEQYF | TGTGCCAGCAGTGATAGACAGGTCTACGAGCAGTACTTC
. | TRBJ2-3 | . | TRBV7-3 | CASSLDLRTDTQYF | TGTGCCAGCAGCTTAGACTTACGCACAGATACGCAGTATTTT
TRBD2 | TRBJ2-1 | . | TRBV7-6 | CASSLLSGGAYNEQFF | TGTGCCAGCAGCTTACTAAGCGGGGGGGCCTACAATGAGCAGTTCTTC
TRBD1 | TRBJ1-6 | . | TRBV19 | CASSTTGGESPLHF | TGTGCCAGTAGTACTACAGGGGGCGAGTCACCCCTCCACTTT
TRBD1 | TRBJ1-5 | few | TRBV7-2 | CASSFQGAIGNQPQHF | TGTGCCAGCAGCTTCCAGGGGGCAATTGGTAATCAGCCCCAGCATTTT
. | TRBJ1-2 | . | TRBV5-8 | CASSLGGGQLNYGYTF | TGTGCCAGCAGCTTGGGGGGGGGACAACTTAACTATGGCTACACCTTC
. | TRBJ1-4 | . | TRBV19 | CALLPRQEWNEKLFF | TGTGCCTTACTGCCCCGACAGGAATGGAATGAAAAACTGTTTTTT
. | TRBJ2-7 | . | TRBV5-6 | CASSNSREQYF | TGTGCCAGCAGCAATTCCCGGGAGCAGTACTTC
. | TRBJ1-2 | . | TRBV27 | CASSLGSGFGYGYTF | TGTGCCAGCAGTTTGGGGTCAGGGTTTGGCTATGGCTACACCTTC
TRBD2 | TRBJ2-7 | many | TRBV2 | CASRPGLAVDEQYF | TGTGCCAGCAGGCCGGGACTAGCGGTAGACGAGCAGTACTTC
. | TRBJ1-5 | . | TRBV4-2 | CASSQDSQGWGPQHF | TGTGCCAGCAGCCAAGATTCGCAGGGGTGGGGGCCCCAGCATTTT
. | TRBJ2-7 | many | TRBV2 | CASSEAASYEQYF | TGTGCCAGCAGTGAAGCTGCGTCATACGAGCAGTACTTC
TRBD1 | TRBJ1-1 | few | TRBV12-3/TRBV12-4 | CASSLSYRTGTEAFF | TGTGCCAGCAGTTTATCTTACAGGACAGGCACTGAAGCTTTCTTT
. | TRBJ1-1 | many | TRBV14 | CASSRSIGTEAFF | TGTGCCAGCAGCCGTTCAATTGGCACTGAAGCTTTCTTT
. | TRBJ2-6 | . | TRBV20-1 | CSARDDSGANVLTF | TGCAGTGCTAGAGATGACTCTGGGGCCAACGTCCTGACTTTC
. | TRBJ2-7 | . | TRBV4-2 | CASSPTVYYEQYF | TGTGCCAGCAGCCCGACTGTTTACTACGAGCAGTACTTC
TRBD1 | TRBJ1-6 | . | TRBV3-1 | CASSQVAGQGGSPLHF | TGTGCCAGCAGCCAAGTGGCGGGACAGGGGGGATCACCCCTCCACTTT
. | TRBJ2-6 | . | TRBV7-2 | CASSLGHAPVLTF | TGTGCCAGCAGCTTAGGACACGCACCGGTCCTGACTTTC
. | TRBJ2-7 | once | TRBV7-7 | CASSLVQSCGNSYEQYF | TGTGCCAGCAGCTTAGTTCAGTCTTGTGGGAACTCCTACGAGCAGTACTTC
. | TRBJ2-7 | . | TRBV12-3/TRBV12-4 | CASSPQGTVYEQYF | TGTGCCAGCAGTCCCCAGGGAACGGTGTACGAGCAGTACTTC
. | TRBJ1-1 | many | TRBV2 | CASSAERNTEAFF | TGTGCCAGCAGTGCCGAGAGGAACACTGAAGCTTTCTTT
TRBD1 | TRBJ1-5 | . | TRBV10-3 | CAISAAGTGDVQPQHF | TGTGCCATCAGTGCTGCCGGGACAGGGGACGTTCAGCCCCAGCATTTT
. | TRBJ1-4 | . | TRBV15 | CATSPRTSGATNEKLFF | TGTGCCACCAGCCCTCGGACTAGCGGAGCAACTAATGAAAAACTGTTTTTT
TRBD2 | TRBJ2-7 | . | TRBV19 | CASSMGLAGAEQYF | TGTGCCAGTAGTATGGGACTAGCGGGAGCCGAGCAGTACTTC
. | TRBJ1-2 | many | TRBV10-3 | CASSEAKGRGYGYTF | TGTGCCAGCAGTGAAGCGAAGGGGAGGGGATATGGCTACACCTTC
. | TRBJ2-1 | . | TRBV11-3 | CASSAQGGISNEQFF | TGTGCCAGCAGCGCTCAGGGTGGCATTAGTAATGAGCAGTTCTTC
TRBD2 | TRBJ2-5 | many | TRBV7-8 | CASSPSLAGGQETQYF | TGTGCCAGCAGCCCTAGTCTAGCGGGAGGGCAAGAGACCCAGTACTTC
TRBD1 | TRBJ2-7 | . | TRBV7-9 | CASSQPGQGVRERYF | TGTGCCAGCAGCCAGCCGGGACAGGGGGTGAGGGAGCGGTACTTC
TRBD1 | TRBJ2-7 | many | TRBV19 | CASSPTGGEQYF | TGTGCCAGTAGTCCCACAGGGGGCGAGCAGTACTTC
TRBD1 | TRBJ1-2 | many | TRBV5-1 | CASSLAGTVVDGYTF | TGCGCCAGCAGCTTGGCCGGGACAGTTGTAGATGGCTACACCTTC
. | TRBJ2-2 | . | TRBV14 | CASSQGWQAGELFF | TGTGCCAGCAGCCAAGGTTGGCAGGCCGGGGAGCTGTTTTTT
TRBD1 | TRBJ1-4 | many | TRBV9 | CASSERTGHNEKLFF | TGTGCCAGCAGCGAACGGACAGGGCATAATGAAAAACTGTTTTTT
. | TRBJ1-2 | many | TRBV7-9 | CASSLAEANYGYTF | TGTGCCAGCAGCTTAGCGGAGGCTAACTATGGCTACACCTTC
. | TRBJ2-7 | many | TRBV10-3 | CAISHRESEQYF | TGTGCCATCAGTCACAGGGAGAGCGAGCAGTACTTC
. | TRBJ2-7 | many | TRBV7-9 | CASSPIGGSSYEQYF | TGTGCCAGCAGTCCCATTGGTGGCAGCTCCTACGAGCAGTACTTC
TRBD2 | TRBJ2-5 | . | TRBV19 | CAGRPLAGGFETQYF | TGTGCCGGCCGACCACTAGCGGGGGGATTTGAGACCCAGTACTTC
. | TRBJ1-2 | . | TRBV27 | CASSSGRAHSGYTF | TGTGCCAGCAGTTCAGGACGGGCTCATAGTGGCTACACCTTC
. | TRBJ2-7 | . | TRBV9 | CASSPSRSVPYEQYF | TGTGCCAGCTCACCATCCAGGTCGGTGCCCTACGAGCAGTACTTC